The sequence of this T cell receptor (beta chain) was determined in a study of T cells after yellow fever vaccination. General study findings and limits: Reappearing after the booster were most of the clones from primary vaccination (roughly 96% CD4, 88% CD8).

A remark on this clonotype: The antigen remains unidentified.

With 6 bases removed from V and 3 bases from J, the gap between germline ends came to 15 bases. The CDR3 has 13 amino acids. The germline V gene encodes CDR1 DFQATT and CDR2 SNEGSKA (reference sequence). TCRdb re-analysed the 5' RACE reads in MiXCR, keeping a single row per CDR3 protein. This table has 250,000 to 300,000 distinct CDR3 sequences, under 15% appearing once. The sample consisted of CD4+ T cells sorted from PBMCs, taken 45 days after the yellow fever booster vaccination. The sequence came from a man aged 30 to 39 who received the YFV17D yellow fever vaccine. The chain is built from TRBV20-1 and TRBJ2-7; D is uncertain. The CDR3 nucleotides are TGCAGTGCCAGGCCCTCTCTCCGCTACGAGCAGTACTTC. It encodes CSARPSLRYEQYF.